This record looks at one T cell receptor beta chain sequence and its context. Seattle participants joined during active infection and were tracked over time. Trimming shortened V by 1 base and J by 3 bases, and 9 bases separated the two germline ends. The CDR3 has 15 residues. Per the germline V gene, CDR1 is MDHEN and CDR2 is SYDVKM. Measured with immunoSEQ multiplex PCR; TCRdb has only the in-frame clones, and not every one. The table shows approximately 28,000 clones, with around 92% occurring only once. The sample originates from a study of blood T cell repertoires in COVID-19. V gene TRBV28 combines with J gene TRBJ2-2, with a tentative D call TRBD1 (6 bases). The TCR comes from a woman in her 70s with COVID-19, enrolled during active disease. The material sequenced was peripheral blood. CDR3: CASSLSQGYTGELFF. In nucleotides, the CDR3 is TGTGCCAGCAGTTTATCACAGGGATACACCGGGGAGCTGTTTTTT.